This T cell receptor beta chain was sequenced for a study of blood T cell repertoires in COVID-19. Measured with immunoSEQ multiplex PCR; TCRdb has only the in-frame clones, and not every one. The sample yields 55,000 to 75,000 clones, 84% seen once. This clone was observed a single time. This CDR3 is 15 amino acids long. Germline V gene lookup returns CDR1 KGHSH and CDR2 LQKENI. With V trimmed by 6 bases and J by 7 bases, 7 bases remained unmatched. The sample taken for sequencing was peripheral blood. The V and J genes are TRBV18 and TRBJ1-5; TRBD1 matches 12 bases. The receptor was derived from a man older than 75 with COVID-19, enrolled during active disease. The CDR3 bases are TGTGCCAGCTCCGTCGGGACAGGGGGCGAACAGCCCCAGCATTTT. This codes for CASSVGTGGEQPQHF.